The 24 T cell receptor beta chains given below trace back to one sample, sequenced in a study of T cells in Graves' hyperthyroidism and ophthalmopathy. Researchers amplified the TCR beta CDR3 regions from RNA transcripts. Researchers ran a first-round RT-PCR on the TCR CDR3 using the HTBI primer set. TCRdb ran MiXCR on the multiplex PCR reads and lists one entry per CDR3 protein. The repertoire holds about 370,000 distinct CDR3 sequences, with around 15% as singletons. Input material: blood. These receptors originate from a woman aged 60 to 75 with Graves' ophthalmopathy.

A few counts support this clonotype. This sequence joins TRBV4-1 and TRBJ2-1; TRBD2 agrees at 13 bases. Germline CDR1 reads MGHRA; CDR2 reads YSYEKL. The CDR3 loop spans 16 amino acids. The V and J ends lost 4 bases and 10 bases, in that order; junction bases with no gene match: 10. Written as DNA, the CDR3 is TGCGCCAGCAGCCCATGGGGGACTAGCGGGGTAGGGGAGCAGTTCTTC. Protein product: CASSPWGTSGVGEQFF.

V usage is TRBV4-2 and J usage is TRBJ1-5; 7 bases are shared with TRBD1. The CDR3 has 15 amino acids. V lost 3 bases, J lost 1 base, and 3 bases stayed unmatched. Germline V gene sequence: CDR1 LGHNA, CDR2 YNFKEQ. CDR3 bases: TGTGCCAGCAGCCACGCACAGGGGAGCAATCAGCCCCAGCATTTT. It specifies CASSHAQGSNQPQHF.

This clonotype was detected many times. The chain links TRBV18 to TRBJ2-3; TRBD2 matches 7 bases. This CDR3 is 15 amino acids long. With V trimmed by 1 base and J by 5 bases, 6 bases remained unmatched. Germline CDR1 and CDR2: KGHSH and LQKENI. In DNA form, the CDR3 reads TGTGCCAGCTCACCACTTCTGGGAGGGATAGATACGCAGTATTTT. It yields the protein CASSPLLGGIDTQYF.

This clonotype was seen ten or more times. V usage is TRBV20-1 and J usage is TRBJ2-3; 8 bases are a match to TRBD2. The V gene's germline CDR1 is DFQATT and CDR2 SNEGSKA (reference sequence). The CDR3 is 15 amino acids. Germline trimming cut 0 bases from V and 3 bases from J; bases unmatched to any gene: 5. The CDR3 DNA follows: TGCAGTGCTAGAGATGCGGGAGGTATTACAGATACGCAGTATTTT. It codes for CSARDAGGITDTQYF.

This clonotype was recorded many times. The V and J genes are TRBV3-1 and TRBJ2-1; D remains unclear. The length of the CDR3 is 15 residues. Looked up from germline, CDR1 is LGHDT and CDR2 is YNNKEL (reference sequence). Between the trimmed V and J ends, which lost 0 bases and 5 bases, there was a span of 11 bases. For the CDR3, the DNA is TGTGCCAGCAGCCAAGATTGGCCCCGGGACAATGAGCAGTTCTTC. This sequence encodes CASSQDWPRDNEQFF.

This clonotype was counted at least ten times. J is TRBJ2-5 and V is TRBV20-1; D is possibly TRBD1 (6 bases). The V end lost 0 bases, the J end lost 5 bases, and 7 bases lay between the germline ends. The CDR3 is 12 residues long. Germline loops: CDR1 DFQATT, CDR2 SNEGSKA (reference sequence). The CDR3 loop is CSARDQGETQYF. The CDR3 DNA reads TGCAGTGCTAGAGATCAGGGGGAGACCCAGTACTTC.

This clonotype was found many times. The V gene is TRBV30, the J gene TRBJ2-7, with a weak D call TRBD2 (5 bases). The length of the CDR3 is 14 residues. Germline CDR1 is GTSNPN and CDR2 is SVGIG (reference sequence). V lost 4 bases and J 2 bases, leaving 15 bases between the germline ends. The chain's CDR3 is CAWMEPAEAYEQYF. Here the CDR3 DNA reads TGTGCCTGGATGGAGCCGGCGGAGGCCTACGAGCAGTACTTC.

This clonotype was detected many times. This chain connects TRBV6-5 to TRBJ2-6; maybe TRBD1 (5 bases). Trimming took off 0 bases at V and 2 bases at J, with 14 bases between the two ends. Germline V CDR1 and CDR2: MNHEY, SVGAGI. This CDR3 is 18 amino acids long. The CDR3: CASSYSRDSRPGANVLTF. CDR3 nucleotide sequence: TGTGCCAGCAGTTACTCGAGAGACAGCCGCCCTGGGGCCAACGTCCTGACTTTC.

This clonotype was seen repeatedly, ten times or more. The CDR3 DNA reads as TGTGCCAGCTCACCATTACCGGGAGTAACCACTGAAGCTTTCTTT. Translation gives CASSPLPGVTTEAFF. The V call is TRBV18, the J call TRBJ1-1; no reliable D call. This CDR3 is 15 amino acids long. Germline V gene data show CDR1 as KGHSH and CDR2 as LQKENI. Trimming took off 2 bases at V and 4 bases at J, with 14 bases between the two ends.

This clonotype was seen repeatedly, ten times or more. This sequence joins TRBV28 and TRBJ2-4, with D unclear. The germline CDR1 and CDR2 sequences are MDHEN and SYDVKM. The CDR3 runs 15 residues. Trimming stripped 3 bases from V and 0 bases from J, with 9 bases between. The CDR3 nucleotides are TGTGCCAGCAGTTTCCAAAGTCTAGCCAAAAACATTCAGTACTTC. Encoded protein: CASSFQSLAKNIQYF.

The sample holds many counts of this clonotype. The V and J genes are TRBV18 and TRBJ2-1, with TRBD1 matching 8 bases. CDR3 size: 13 residues. V trimming: 9 bases; J trimming: 8 bases; junction bases outside the gene matches: 9. Per the germline V gene, CDR1 is KGHSH and CDR2 is LQKENI. The CDR3 DNA reads TGTGCCAGTGAGACAGGGGTCGTGGATGAGCAGTTCTTC. This sequence encodes CASETGVVDEQFF.

The sample holds many counts of this clonotype. This chain links TRBV30 with TRBJ1-3; no clear D gene. The germline V and J ends were trimmed by 4 bases and 1 base, with 5 bases remaining between them. The CDR3 has 12 residues. Germline CDR1 and CDR2: GTSNPN and SVGIG (reference sequence). CDR3: CAWKKSGNTIYF. For the CDR3, the DNA is TGTGCCTGGAAAAAATCTGGAAACACCATATATTTT.

This clonotype came up once. The chain links TRBV5-4 to TRBJ1-1; no definite D call. The CDR3 has 15 residues. Looked up from germline, CDR1 is SGHNT and CDR2 is YYREEE (reference sequence). Trimming took 3 bases from V and 1 from J, leaving 13 bases between them. CDR3 residues: CASSSRDLANTEAFF. CDR3 DNA sequence: TGTGCCAGCAGCTCCCGTGACCTGGCGAACACTGAAGCTTTCTTT.

This clonotype showed up many times. CDR3 residues: CSAASEAYEEQYF. CDR3 in DNA: TGCAGTGCTGCTAGCGAGGCCTACGAAGAGCAGTACTTC. J is TRBJ2-7 and V is TRBV20-1, with D perhaps matching TRBD2 (6 bases). Germline V gene lookup returns CDR1 DFQATT and CDR2 SNEGSKA (reference sequence). The CDR3 length is 13 residues. Trimming cost V 5 bases and J 7 bases, with 18 bases left between them.

In this sample, this clonotype turned up many times. The V call is TRBV4-1, the J call TRBJ2-5; D could derive from TRBD1 or TRBD2 (5 bases each). Germline loops: CDR1 MGHRA, CDR2 YSYEKL. The CDR3 runs 16 residues. Trimming left V 1 base short and J 5 bases short, with 17 bases between. Here the CDR3 DNA reads TGCGCCAGCAGCCAAGGGGGGATTAGTGGGGGTGAGACCCAGTACTTC. Its translation: CASSQGGISGGETQYF.

The CDR3 loop reads CASSLLGPGVNEKLFF. Here the CDR3 DNA reads TGTGCCAGCAGTTTATTGGGACCGGGGGTCAATGAAAAACTGTTTTTT. The chain uses TRBV28 and TRBJ1-4; tentative D call: TRBD1 (5 bases). This CDR3 has 16 residues. Between the trimmed V and J ends, which lost 1 base and 5 bases, there was a span of 14 bases. From germline, CDR1 is MDHEN and CDR2 SYDVKM.

This clonotype was seen many times. This chain joins TRBV5-1 and TRBJ2-3; weak D call: TRBD1 (6 bases). The CDR3 has 16 amino acids. The germline V gene has CDR1 SGHRS and CDR2 YFSETQ. V lost 0 bases and J 2 bases, leaving 13 bases between the germline ends. The CDR3: CASSLVGQGNTDTQYF. CDR3 DNA: TGCGCCAGCAGCTTGGTGGGACAAGGGAACACAGATACGCAGTATTTT.

Many counts were recorded for this clonotype. The chain joins TRBV18 to TRBJ1-4; D perhaps matches TRBD1 (5 bases). CDR1 is KGHSH and CDR2 is LQKENI in the germline V gene. Deletions cut 3 bases from V and 7 bases from J, with 15 bases between. The CDR3 has 15 amino acids. CDR3 nucleotide sequence: TGTGCCAGCTCACCCCAGACAGATGTTATTGAAAAACTGTTTTTT. It yields the protein CASSPQTDVIEKLFF.

The sample holds a few counts of this clonotype. This chain links TRBV20-1 with TRBJ1-1; D possibly corresponds to TRBD1 (5 bases). V was clipped by 2 bases and J by 4 bases, with 14 bases between them. The CDR3 has 14 residues. CDR1 is DFQATT and CDR2 is SNEGSKA in the germline V gene (reference sequence). CDR3 in DNA: TGCAGTGCTAGATATCCAGGGAGTTCCACTGAAGCTTTCTTT. Its translation: CSARYPGSSTEAFF.

This clonotype has ten or more counts. This chain connects TRBV10-3 to TRBJ1-3, with TRBD1 matching 9 bases. The CDR3 extends over 13 amino acids. The ends lost 8 bases at V and 3 bases at J; junction bases unmatched: 2. The germline V gene encodes CDR1 ENHRY and CDR2 SYGVKD. The CDR3 spells CAIATGGGNTIYF. The CDR3, as DNA: TGTGCCATCGCGACAGGGGGTGGAAACACCATATATTTT.

This clonotype was recorded at least ten times. The chain uses TRBV3-1 and TRBJ2-2; D is unresolved. V shed 3 bases and J shed 9 bases, with 8 bases lying between them. The CDR3 is made up of 12 amino acids. CDR1 and CDR2 from the germline V gene are LGHDT and YNNKEL (reference sequence). This chain's CDR3 is CASSHATRELFF. CDR3 sequence (DNA): TGTGCCAGCAGCCACGCTACGCGGGAGCTGTTTTTT.

The rearrangement links TRBV6-9 to TRBJ2-2; 7 bases are shared with TRBD1. This CDR3 region has 15 residues. In germline, CDR1 is MNHGY, CDR2 SVAAGI. V trimming: 6 bases; J trimming: 4 bases; junction bases outside the gene matches: 8. In nucleotides, the CDR3 is TGTGCCAGCAGGGGGACAGTCGTCGGCACCGGGGAGCTGTTTTTT. This sequence encodes CASRGTVVGTGELFF.

This clonotype was seen repeatedly, ten times or more. The rearrangement joins TRBV12-3 or TRBV12-4 to TRBJ2-3, with 8 bases identical to TRBD2. Trimming took 0 bases from V and 3 from J; bases not matched to a gene: 2. CDR3 length equals 15 residues. The chain's CDR3 is CASSLAPSGTDTQYF. DNA for the CDR3: TGTGCCAGCAGTTTAGCGCCTAGCGGGACAGATACGCAGTATTTT.

This clonotype came up many times. The chain links TRBV7-8 to TRBJ2-3; D perhaps matches TRBD2 (6 bases). Germline CDR1 and CDR2: SGHVS and FQNEAQ. The germline V and J ends were trimmed by 0 bases and 6 bases, with 10 bases remaining between them. The CDR3 is 14 residues long. In DNA, the CDR3 is TGTGCCAGCAGCTTAGCCAGACTAGTTGATACGCAGTATTTT. It yields the protein CASSLARLVDTQYF.